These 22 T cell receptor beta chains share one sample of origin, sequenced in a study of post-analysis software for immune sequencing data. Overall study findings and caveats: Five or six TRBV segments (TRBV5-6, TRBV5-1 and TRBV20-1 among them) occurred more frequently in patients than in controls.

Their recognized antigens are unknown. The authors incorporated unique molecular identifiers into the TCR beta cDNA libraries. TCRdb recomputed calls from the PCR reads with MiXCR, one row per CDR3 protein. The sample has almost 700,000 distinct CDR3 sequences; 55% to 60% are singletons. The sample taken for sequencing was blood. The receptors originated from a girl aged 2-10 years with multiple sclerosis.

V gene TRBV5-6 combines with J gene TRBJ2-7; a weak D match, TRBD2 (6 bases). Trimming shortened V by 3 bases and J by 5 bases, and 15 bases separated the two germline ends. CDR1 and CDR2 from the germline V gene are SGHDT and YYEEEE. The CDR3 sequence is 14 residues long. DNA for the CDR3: TGTGCCAGCAGCTCGCCGGGACTCGGAGACGAGCAGTACTTC. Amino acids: CASSSPGLGDEQYF.

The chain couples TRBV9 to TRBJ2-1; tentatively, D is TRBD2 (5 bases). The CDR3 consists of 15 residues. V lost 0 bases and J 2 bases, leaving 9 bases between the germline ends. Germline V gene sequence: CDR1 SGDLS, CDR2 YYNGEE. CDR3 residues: CASSVGGLTYNEQFF. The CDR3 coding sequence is TGTGCCAGCAGCGTAGGCGGGTTAACCTACAATGAGCAGTTCTTC. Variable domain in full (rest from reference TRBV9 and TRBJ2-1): DSGVTQTPKHLITATGQRVTLRCSPRSGDLSVYWYQQSLDQGLQFLIQYYNGEERAKGNILERFSAQQFPDLHSELNLSSLELGDSALYFCASSVGGLTYNEQFFGPGTRLTVL.

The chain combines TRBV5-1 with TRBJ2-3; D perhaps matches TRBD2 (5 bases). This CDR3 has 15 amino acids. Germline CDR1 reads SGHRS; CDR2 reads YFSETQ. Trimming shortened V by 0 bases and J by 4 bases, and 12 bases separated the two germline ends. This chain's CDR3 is CASSLAVGLADTQYF. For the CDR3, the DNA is TGCGCCAGCAGCTTGGCGGTTGGACTGGCAGATACGCAGTATTTT.

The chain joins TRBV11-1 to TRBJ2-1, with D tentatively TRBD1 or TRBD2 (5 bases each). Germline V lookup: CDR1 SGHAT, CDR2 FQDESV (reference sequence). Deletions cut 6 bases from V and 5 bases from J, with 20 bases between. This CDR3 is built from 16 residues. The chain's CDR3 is CASSPFSGTVDNEQFF. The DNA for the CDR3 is TGTGCCAGCAGTCCTTTTTCCGGGACGGTAGACAATGAGCAGTTCTTC.

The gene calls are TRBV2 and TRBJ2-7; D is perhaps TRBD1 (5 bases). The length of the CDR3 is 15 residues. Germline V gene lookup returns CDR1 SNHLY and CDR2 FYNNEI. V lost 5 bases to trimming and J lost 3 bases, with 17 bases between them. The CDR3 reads CASSKGIADSYEQYF. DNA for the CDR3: TGTGCCAGCAGTAAGGGGATAGCAGACAGCTACGAGCAGTACTTC.

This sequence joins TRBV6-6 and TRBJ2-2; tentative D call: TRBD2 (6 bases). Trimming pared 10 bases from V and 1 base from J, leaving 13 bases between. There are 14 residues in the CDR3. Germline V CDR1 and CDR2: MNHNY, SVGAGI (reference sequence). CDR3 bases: TGTGCCACCCGACTAGACGGGAACACCGGGGAGCTGTTTTTT. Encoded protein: CATRLDGNTGELFF.

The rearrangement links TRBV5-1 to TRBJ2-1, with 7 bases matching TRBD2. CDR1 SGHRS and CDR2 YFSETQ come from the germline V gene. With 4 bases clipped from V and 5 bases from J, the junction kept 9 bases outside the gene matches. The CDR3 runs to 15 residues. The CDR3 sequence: CASSVGGDYNNEQFF. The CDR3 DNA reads TGCGCCAGCAGCGTCGGCGGGGACTACAACAATGAGCAGTTCTTC.

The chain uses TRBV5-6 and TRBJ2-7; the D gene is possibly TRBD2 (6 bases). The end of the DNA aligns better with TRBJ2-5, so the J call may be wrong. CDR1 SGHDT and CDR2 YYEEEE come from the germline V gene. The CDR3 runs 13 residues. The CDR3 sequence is CASSFGGMETQYF. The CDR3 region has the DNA TGTGCCAGCAGCTTTGGGGGGATGGAGACCCAGTACTTC.

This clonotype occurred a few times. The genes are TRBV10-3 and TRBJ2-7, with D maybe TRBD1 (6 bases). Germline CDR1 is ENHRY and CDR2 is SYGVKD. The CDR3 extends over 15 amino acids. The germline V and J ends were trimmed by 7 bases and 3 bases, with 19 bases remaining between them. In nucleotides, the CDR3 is TGTGCCATCAATGGTTTTCGGGACACCCACTACGAGCAGTACTTC. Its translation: CAINGFRDTHYEQYF.

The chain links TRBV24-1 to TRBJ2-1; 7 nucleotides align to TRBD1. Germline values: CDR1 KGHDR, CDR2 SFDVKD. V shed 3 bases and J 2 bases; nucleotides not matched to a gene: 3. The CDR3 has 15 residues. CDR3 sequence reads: CATSDRQGPYNEQFF. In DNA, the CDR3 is TGTGCCACCAGTGATCGACAGGGCCCCTACAATGAGCAGTTCTTC.

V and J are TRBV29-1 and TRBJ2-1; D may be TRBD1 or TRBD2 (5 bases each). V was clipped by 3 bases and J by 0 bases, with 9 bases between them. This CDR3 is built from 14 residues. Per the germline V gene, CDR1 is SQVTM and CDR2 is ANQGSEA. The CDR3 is CSVEGVTSYNEQFF. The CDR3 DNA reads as TGCAGCGTTGAGGGGGTTACCTCCTACAATGAGCAGTTCTTC.

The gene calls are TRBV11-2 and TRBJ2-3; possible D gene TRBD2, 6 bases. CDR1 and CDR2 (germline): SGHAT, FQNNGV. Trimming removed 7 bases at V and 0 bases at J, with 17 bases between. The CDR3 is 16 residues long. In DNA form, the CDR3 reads TGTGCCAGCACCTTCCACTTAGCGGACAGCACAGATACGCAGTATTTT. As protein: CASTFHLADSTDTQYF.

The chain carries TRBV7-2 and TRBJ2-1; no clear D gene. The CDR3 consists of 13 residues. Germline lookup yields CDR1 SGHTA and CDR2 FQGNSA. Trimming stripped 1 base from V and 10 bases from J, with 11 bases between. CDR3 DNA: TGTGCCAGCAGCTTAGTCCTCATGCGCGAGCAGTTCTTC. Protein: CASSLVLMREQFF.

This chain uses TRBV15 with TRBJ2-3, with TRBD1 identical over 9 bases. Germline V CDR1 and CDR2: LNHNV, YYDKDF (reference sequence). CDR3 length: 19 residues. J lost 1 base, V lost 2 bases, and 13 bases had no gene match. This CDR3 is CATSRTGTGRAGGTDTQYF. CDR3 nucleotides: TGTGCCACCAGCAGAACCGGGACAGGGAGGGCTGGCGGCACAGATACGCAGTATTTT. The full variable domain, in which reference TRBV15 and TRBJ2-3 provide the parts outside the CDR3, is DAMVIQNPRYQVTQFGKPVTLSCSQTLNHNVMYWYQQKSSQAPKLLFHYYDKDFNNEADTPDNFQSRRPNTSFCFLDIRSPGLGDTAMYLCATSRTGTGRAGGTDTQYFGPGTRLTVL.

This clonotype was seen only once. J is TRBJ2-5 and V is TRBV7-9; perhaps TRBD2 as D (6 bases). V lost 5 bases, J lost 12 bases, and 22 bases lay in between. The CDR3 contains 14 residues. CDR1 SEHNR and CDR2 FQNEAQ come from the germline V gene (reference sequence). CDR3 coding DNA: TGTGCCAGCAGCCTCGCGGGGCGCCAGGGAGCGGAGTACTTC. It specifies CASSLAGRQGAEYF.

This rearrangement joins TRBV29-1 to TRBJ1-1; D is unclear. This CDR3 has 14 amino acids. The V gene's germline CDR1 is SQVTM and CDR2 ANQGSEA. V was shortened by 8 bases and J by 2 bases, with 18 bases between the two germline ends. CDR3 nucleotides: TGCAGCCTAAATGGGGAGCCGGGTAACACTGAAGCTTTCTTT. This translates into CSLNGEPGNTEAFF.

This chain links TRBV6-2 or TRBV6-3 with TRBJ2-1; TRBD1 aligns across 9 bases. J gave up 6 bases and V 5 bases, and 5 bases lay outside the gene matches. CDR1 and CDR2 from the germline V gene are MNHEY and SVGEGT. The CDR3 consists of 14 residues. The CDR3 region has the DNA TGTGCCAGCAGTCAGGGGACAGGGATCAATGAGCAGTTCTTC. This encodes CASSQGTGINEQFF.

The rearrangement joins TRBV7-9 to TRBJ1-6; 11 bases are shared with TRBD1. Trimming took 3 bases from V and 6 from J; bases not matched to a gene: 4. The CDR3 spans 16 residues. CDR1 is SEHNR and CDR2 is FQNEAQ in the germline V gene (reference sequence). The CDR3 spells CASSFGQGASNSPLHF. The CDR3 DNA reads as TGTGCCAGCAGCTTCGGACAGGGGGCTTCTAATTCACCCCTCCACTTT.

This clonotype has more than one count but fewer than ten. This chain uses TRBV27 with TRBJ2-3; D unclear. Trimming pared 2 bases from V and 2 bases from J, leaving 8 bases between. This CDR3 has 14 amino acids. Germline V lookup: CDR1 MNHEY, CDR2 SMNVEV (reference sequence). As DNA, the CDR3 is TGTGCCAGCAGTTTACTCCTGTTCACAGATACGCAGTATTTT. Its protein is CASSLLLFTDTQYF.

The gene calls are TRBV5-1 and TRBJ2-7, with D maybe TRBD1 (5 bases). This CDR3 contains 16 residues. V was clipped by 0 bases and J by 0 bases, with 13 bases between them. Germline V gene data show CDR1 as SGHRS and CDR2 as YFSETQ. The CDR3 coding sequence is TGCGCCAGCAGCTTGGTAAGGGGCCCCCTCTCCTACGAGCAGTACTTC. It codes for CASSLVRGPLSYEQYF.

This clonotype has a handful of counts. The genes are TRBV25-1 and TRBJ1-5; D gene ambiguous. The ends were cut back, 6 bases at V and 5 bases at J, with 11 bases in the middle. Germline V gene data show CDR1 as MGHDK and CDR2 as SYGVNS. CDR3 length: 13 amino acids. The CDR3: CASSNARDQPQHF. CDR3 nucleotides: TGTGCCAGCAGCAATGCCCGCGATCAGCCCCAGCATTTT.

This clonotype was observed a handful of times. The CDR3 spells CASSEAGVYGYTF. CDR3 nucleotide sequence: TGTGCCAGCAGTGAGGCAGGGGTCTATGGCTACACCTTC. This chain connects TRBV2 to TRBJ1-2, with D possibly being TRBD1 (6 bases). The germline V gene encodes CDR1 SNHLY and CDR2 FYNNEI. This CDR3 contains 13 residues. V was cut by 3 bases and J by 4 bases, with 9 bases left in between.